These 8 T cell receptor beta chains were all obtained from the same sample, sequenced in a study of CD8 T cells in ankylosing spondylitis. TCRdb re-called the 5' RACE reads with MiXCR, one entry per CDR3 protein. The sample lists 300,000 to 350,000 distinct CDR3 sequences; less than 25% were seen once. The sequenced sample was blood, either unsorted or a sorted T cell fraction (not recorded which). The receptors stem from a female donor with ankylosing spondylitis or in good health (not recorded which).

This clonotype was observed a few times. V and J are TRBV30 and TRBJ1-5, with a possible D match to TRBD1 (5 bases). Per the germline V gene, CDR1 is GTSNPN and CDR2 is SVGIG (reference sequence). V dropped 7 bases and J dropped 9 bases, with 16 bases sitting between them. The CDR3 runs 12 residues. CDR3 nucleotide sequence: TGTGCCTCTGGTGGGGGGAGAGGGCCCCAGCATTTT. Protein product: CASGGGRGPQHF.

The V gene is TRBV3-1, the J gene TRBJ1-5; D is unclear. Germline assignment: CDR1 LGHDT and CDR2 YNNKEL (reference sequence). There are 15 residues in the CDR3. Trimming cost V 4 bases and J 9 bases, with 19 bases left between them. This CDR3 is CASSPELDPLAPQHF. In DNA, the CDR3 is TGTGCCAGCAGCCCAGAGCTGGACCCACTGGCGCCCCAGCATTTT.

V usage is TRBV10-3 and J usage is TRBJ1-4, with D maybe TRBD1 (5 bases). This CDR3 is 15 amino acids long. Germline V CDR1 and CDR2: ENHRY, SYGVKD. With 4 bases removed from V and 0 bases from J, the gap between germline ends came to 9 bases. The CDR3 sequence: CAISAGGATNEKLFF. The CDR3 nucleotides are TGTGCCATCAGTGCGGGGGGAGCAACTAATGAAAAACTGTTTTTT.

The rearrangement links TRBV6-2 or TRBV6-3 to TRBJ2-1; the D is unclear. Trimming stripped 8 bases from V and 8 bases from J, with 16 bases between. CDR3 length: 13 residues. CDR1 and CDR2 (germline): MNHEY, SVGEGT. CDR3 bases: TGTGCCAGCCGACAAATTCCGAGTCATGAGCAGTTCTTC. Its protein is CASRQIPSHEQFF.

The rearrangement joins TRBV5-6 to TRBJ2-1, with 9 bases lining up with TRBD2. Germline assignment: CDR1 SGHDT and CDR2 YYEEEE. V gave up 3 bases and J gave up 0 bases; unmatched junction bases: 10. This CDR3 has 18 residues. This CDR3 is CASSSPRLAVSSYNEQFF. The DNA of the CDR3 is TGTGCCAGCAGCTCTCCGCGACTAGCGGTGAGCTCCTACAATGAGCAGTTCTTC.

CDR3 sequence (DNA): TGTGCCAGCAGTGTGACAGCTTCCTACGAGCAGTACTTC. Amino acid sequence: CASSVTASYEQYF. V and J are TRBV6-1 and TRBJ2-7, with D perhaps matching TRBD1 (5 bases). CDR1 and CDR2 from the germline V gene are MNHNS and SASEGT. CDR3 length: 13 amino acids. The V gene lost 4 bases and the J gene lost 1 base, with 8 bases spanning the gap.

This chain joins TRBV5-1 and TRBJ2-1; D might be TRBD2 (6 bases). V lost 4 bases and J 0 bases, leaving 14 bases between the germline ends. The CDR3 length is 16 residues. The germline V gene encodes CDR1 SGHRS and CDR2 YFSETQ. In nucleotides, the CDR3 is TGCGCCAGCAGCAATGGCCTAGCGAGCTCCTACAATGAGCAGTTCTTC. Translating gives CASSNGLASSYNEQFF.

This sequence joins TRBV20-1 and TRBJ2-7; D unresolved. This CDR3 comprises 13 residues. V was cut by 6 bases and J by 3 bases, with 15 bases left in between. CDR1 is DFQATT, CDR2 SNEGSKA, per germline (reference sequence). In nucleotides, the CDR3 is TGCAGTGCCTCGCCGGACGCCATCTACGAGCAGTACTTC. Its protein product is CSASPDAIYEQYF.